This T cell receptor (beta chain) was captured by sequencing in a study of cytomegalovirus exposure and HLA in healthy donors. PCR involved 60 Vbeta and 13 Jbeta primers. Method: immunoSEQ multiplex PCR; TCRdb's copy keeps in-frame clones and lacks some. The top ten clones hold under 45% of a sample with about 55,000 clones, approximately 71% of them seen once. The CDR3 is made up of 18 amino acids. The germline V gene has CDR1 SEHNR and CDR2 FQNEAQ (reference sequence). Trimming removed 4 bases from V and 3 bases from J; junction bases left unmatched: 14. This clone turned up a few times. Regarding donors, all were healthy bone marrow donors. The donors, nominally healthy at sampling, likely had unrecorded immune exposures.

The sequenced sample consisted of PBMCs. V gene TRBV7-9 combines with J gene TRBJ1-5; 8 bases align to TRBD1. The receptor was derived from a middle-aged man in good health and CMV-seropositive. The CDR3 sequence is CASSSPPLGQANNQPQHF. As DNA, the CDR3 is TGTGCCAGCAGCTCTCCCCCCTTGGGACAGGCAAACAATCAGCCCCAGCATTTT. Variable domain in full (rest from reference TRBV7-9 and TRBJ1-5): DTGVSQNPRHKITKRGQNVTFRCDPISEHNRLYWYRQTLGQGPEFLTYFQNEAQLEKSRLLSDRFSAERPKGSFSTLEIQRTEQGDSAMYLCASSSPPLGQANNQPQHFGDGTRLSIL.